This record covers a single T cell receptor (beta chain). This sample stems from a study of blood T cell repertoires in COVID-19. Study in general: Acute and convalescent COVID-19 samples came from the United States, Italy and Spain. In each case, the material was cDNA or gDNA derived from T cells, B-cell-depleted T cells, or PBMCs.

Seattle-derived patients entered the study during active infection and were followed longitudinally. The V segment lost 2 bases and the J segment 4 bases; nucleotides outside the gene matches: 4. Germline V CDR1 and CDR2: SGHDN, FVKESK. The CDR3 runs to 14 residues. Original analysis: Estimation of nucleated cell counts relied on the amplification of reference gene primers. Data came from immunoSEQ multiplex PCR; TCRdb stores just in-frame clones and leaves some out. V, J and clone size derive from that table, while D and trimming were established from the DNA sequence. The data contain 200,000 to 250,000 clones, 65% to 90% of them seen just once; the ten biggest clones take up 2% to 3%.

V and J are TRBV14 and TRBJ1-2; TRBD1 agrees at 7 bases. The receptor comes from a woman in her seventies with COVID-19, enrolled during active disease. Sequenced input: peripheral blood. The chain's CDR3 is CASSQRQGIYGYTF. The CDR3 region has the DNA TGTGCCAGCAGCCAAAGACAGGGAATCTATGGCTACACCTTC.